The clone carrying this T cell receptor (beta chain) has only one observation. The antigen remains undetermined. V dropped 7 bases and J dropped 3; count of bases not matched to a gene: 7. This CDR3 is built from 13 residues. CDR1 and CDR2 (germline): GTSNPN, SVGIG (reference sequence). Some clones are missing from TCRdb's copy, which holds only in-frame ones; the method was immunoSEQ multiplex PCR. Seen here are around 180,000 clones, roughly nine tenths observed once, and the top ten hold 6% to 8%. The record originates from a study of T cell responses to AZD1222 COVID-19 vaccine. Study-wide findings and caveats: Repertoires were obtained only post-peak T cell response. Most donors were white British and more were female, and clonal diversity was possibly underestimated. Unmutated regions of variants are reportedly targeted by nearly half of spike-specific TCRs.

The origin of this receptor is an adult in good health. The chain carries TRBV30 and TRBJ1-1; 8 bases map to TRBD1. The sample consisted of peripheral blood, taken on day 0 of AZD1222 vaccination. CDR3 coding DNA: TGTGCCTTCGACAGGGGTGTGTACACTGAAGCTTTCTTT. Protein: CAFDRGVYTEAFF.